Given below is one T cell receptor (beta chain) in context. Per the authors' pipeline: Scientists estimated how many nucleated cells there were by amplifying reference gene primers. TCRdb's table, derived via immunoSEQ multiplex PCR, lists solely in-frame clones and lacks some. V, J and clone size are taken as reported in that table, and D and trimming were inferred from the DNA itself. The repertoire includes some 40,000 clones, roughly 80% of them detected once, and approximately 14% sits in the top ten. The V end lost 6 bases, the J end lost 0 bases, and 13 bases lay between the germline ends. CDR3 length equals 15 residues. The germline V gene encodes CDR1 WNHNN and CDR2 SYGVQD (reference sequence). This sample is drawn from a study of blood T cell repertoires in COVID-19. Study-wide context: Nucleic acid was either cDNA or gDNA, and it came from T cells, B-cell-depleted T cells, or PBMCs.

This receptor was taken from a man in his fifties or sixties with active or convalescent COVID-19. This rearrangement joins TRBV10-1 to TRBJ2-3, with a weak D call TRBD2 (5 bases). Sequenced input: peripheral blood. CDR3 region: CASRASRGSTDTQYF. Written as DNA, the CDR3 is TGCGCCAGCAGGGCGAGTCGGGGAAGCACAGATACGCAGTATTTT.